Listed below are T cell receptor beta chains from one sample, sequenced in a study of cytomegalovirus exposure and HLA in healthy donors. Produced via immunoSEQ multiplex PCR; TCRdb's table is partial and in-frame only. Here the sample spans roughly 97,000 clones, around 10% being singletons. The sample was PBMCs. The source of these receptors is a middle-aged man in good health and CMV-seropositive. The CDR3 runs from the conserved cysteine through the conserved F or W. D genes are given only for firm matches. For some rows the clone size is stated as once, few or many, or as a class when expanded; others skip it.

>19|TRBV5-1|NA|NA|TRBJ1-4
CASSFGSGVTTSTNEKLFF
TGCGCCAGCAGCTTTGGGTCAGGGGTCACGACGTCAACTAATGAAAAACTGTTTTTT
>17|TRBV5-1|TRBD2|many|TRBJ2-7
CASSQSGLAGDFYEQYF
TGCGCCAGCAGCCAATCTGGACTAGCGGGAGACTTCTACGAGCAGTACTTC
>11|TRBV29-1|NA|few|TRBJ1-2
CSAVGGYGYTF
TGCAGCGCCGTGGGGGGTTATGGCTACACCTTC
>14|TRBV10-3|TRBD2|many|TRBJ2-3
CAIRGLGSTDTQYF
TGTGCCATCAGGGGACTAGGTAGCACAGATACGCAGTATTTT
>13|TRBV11-2|TRBD1|few|TRBJ2-1
CASSLTGAPEQFF
TGTGCCAGCAGCTTGACAGGGGCCCCGGAGCAGTTCTTC
>14|TRBV7-3|TRBD1|NA|TRBJ2-1
CASSLGDSINEQFF
TGTGCCAGCAGCCTAGGGGACAGTATCAATGAGCAGTTCTTC
>12|TRBV5-1|NA|few|TRBJ2-5
CASSLVQETQYF
TGCGCCAGCAGCCTGGTACAAGAGACCCAGTACTTC
>16|TRBV25-1|TRBD1|NA|TRBJ2-5
CASSGEQGAQGETQYF
TGTGCCAGCAGTGGGGAACAGGGGGCGCAAGGGGAGACCCAGTACTTC
>15|TRBV6-5|TRBD2|NA|TRBJ2-5
CASRSTGLAGYKQYF
TGTGCCAGCAGATCGACGGGACTAGCGGGATATAAGCAGTACTTC
>13|TRBV29-1|TRBD1|few|TRBJ1-1
CSVWTGVRSEAFF
TGCAGCGTTTGGACAGGGGTCAGGTCTGAAGCTTTCTTT
>15|TRBV5-1|NA|NA|TRBJ1-1
CASSSQTPAVTEAFF
TGCGCCAGCAGCTCTCAAACCCCGGCGGTGACTGAAGCTTTCTTT
>15|TRBV19|NA|many|TRBJ2-2
CASRGARMNTGELFF
TGTGCCAGTCGGGGGGCGCGGATGAACACCGGGGAGCTGTTTTTT
>14|TRBV28|TRBD1|NA|TRBJ2-7
CASIGGGYSYEQYF
TGTGCCAGCATAGGGGGCGGGTACTCCTACGAGCAGTACTTC
>15|TRBV9|NA|few|TRBJ2-2
CASSVYGGGTGELFF
TGTGCCAGCAGCGTATACGGGGGAGGAACCGGGGAGCTGTTTTTT
>15|TRBV29-1|TRBD1|NA|TRBJ1-2
CSGAGTGGTESGYTF
TGCAGCGGAGCAGGGACAGGGGGGACAGAAAGTGGCTACACCTTC
>15|TRBV5-5|NA|NA|TRBJ1-5
CASSYGDLSNQPQHF
TGTGCCAGCAGCTATGGAGATCTTAGCAATCAGCCCCAGCATTTT
>13|TRBV29-1|NA|NA|TRBJ2-3
CSVETGRTDTQYF
TGCAGCGTTGAGACGGGAAGGACAGATACGCAGTATTTT
>15|TRBV7-8|NA|few|TRBJ1-1
CASSSSRASNTEAFF
TGTGCCAGCAGCTCAAGCAGGGCCTCGAACACTGAAGCTTTCTTT
>12|TRBV30|NA|few|TRBJ2-7
CAWSPPGVEQYF
TGTGCCTGGAGTCCCCCGGGGGTCGAGCAGTACTTC
>12|TRBV7-9|NA|few|TRBJ2-1
CASSLVLNEQFF
TGTGCCAGCAGCTTAGTCCTAAATGAGCAGTTCTTC
>12|TRBV12-5|NA|few|TRBJ2-5
CASGLTHQAQYF
TGTGCTAGTGGTTTGACCCATCAGGCCCAGTACTTC
>14|TRBV19|NA|NA|TRBJ1-1
CASTSRGLNTEAFF
TGTGCCAGTACCAGCCGGGGGTTAAACACTGAAGCTTTCTTT
>11|TRBV29-1|NA|few|TRBJ2-7
CSVAVSYEQYF
TGCAGCGTTGCCGTCTCCTACGAGCAGTACTTC
>15|TRBV28|TRBD2|NA|TRBJ2-1
CASREKTSGRDKQFF
TGTGCCAGCAGAGAAAAGACTAGCGGGAGGGATAAGCAGTTCTTC
>14|TRBV5-4|NA|few|TRBJ1-1
CASSLQTVNTEAFF
TGTGCCAGCAGCTTGCAAACAGTGAACACTGAAGCTTTCTTT
>15|TRBV4-1|TRBD2|NA|TRBJ2-7
CASSSRASGRLEQYF
TGTGCCAGCAGCTCCAGGGCTAGCGGGAGACTAGAGCAGTACTTC
>16|TRBV4-1|TRBD1|few|TRBJ1-4
CASSPGQGAPNEKLFF
TGCGCCAGCAGCCCAGGACAGGGGGCGCCTAATGAAAAACTGTTTTTT
>15|TRBV5-6|TRBD2|NA|TRBJ2-5
CASSPLAGGLETQYF
TGTGCCAGCAGCCCCCTAGCGGGAGGGTTGGAGACCCAGTACTTC
>15|TRBV19|NA|NA|TRBJ2-1
CASTQTTSSYNEQFF
TGTGCCAGTACCCAGACAACTAGCTCCTACAATGAGCAGTTCTTC
>15|TRBV4-1|NA|NA|TRBJ1-4
CASSLAIATNEKLFF
TGCGCCAGCAGCCTTGCGATTGCAACTAATGAAAAACTGTTTTTT
>17|TRBV4-2|TRBD2|few|TRBJ2-7
CASSQHPWTSGLNEQYF
TGTGCCAGCAGCCAACACCCGTGGACTAGCGGGCTCAACGAGCAGTACTTC